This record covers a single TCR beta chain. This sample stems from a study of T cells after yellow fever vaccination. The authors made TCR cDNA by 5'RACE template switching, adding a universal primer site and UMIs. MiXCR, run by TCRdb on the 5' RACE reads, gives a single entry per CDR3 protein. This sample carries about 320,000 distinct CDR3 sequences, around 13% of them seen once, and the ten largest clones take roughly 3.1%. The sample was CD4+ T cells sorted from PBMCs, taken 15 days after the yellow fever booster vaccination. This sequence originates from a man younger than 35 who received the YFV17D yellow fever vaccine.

The CDR3 DNA sequence: TGTGCCAGCAGCCAAACCCCTAAAGGGGGGCAAGAGACCCAGTACTTC. It is translated as CASSQTPKGGQETQYF. The chain joins TRBV3-1 to TRBJ2-5, with D perhaps TRBD1 or TRBD2 (6 bases each). Germline-derived CDR1 and CDR2 are LGHDT and YNNKEL (reference sequence). This CDR3 contains 16 residues. Trimming stripped 2 bases from V and 2 bases from J, with 15 bases between.